This TCR beta chain was retrieved from a study of vaccination effects on CD4 cells after COVID-19. Germline CDR1 is SNHLY and CDR2 is FYNNEI. Trimming removed 4 bases at V and 2 bases at J, with 14 bases between. CDR3 length equals 15 residues. Expansion with viral peptide pools was applied to antigen-specific CD4+ T cells by the ViraFEST assay prior to sequencing. The culture ran for about 11 days, and then CD4+ T cells were isolated. SARS-CoV-2 infected the person between March and December 2020, as confirmed by PCR. A few million PBMC per well received about 9.6 IU/ml IL-2 and roughly 9.2 ug/ml peptides in culture. As concerns this clone: What it binds is not known.

The data were produced by immunoSEQ multiplex PCR, yet TCRdb's version contains in-frame clones alone and is incomplete. The sample shows roughly 73,000 clones, under 85% of them seen only once. The receptor was derived from a human donor who had a prior SARS-CoV-2 infection. The chain carries TRBV2 and TRBJ1-2; D call uncertain. The specimen comprised CD4+ T cells from PBMCs cultured with HIV peptides, sampled before COVID-19 vaccination. The sample's subset: HIV-1 Nef peptide pool negative control/reference culture. The CDR3 loop reads CASSAQITTNYGYTF. CDR3 DNA: TGTGCCAGCAGTGCACAGATTACGACGAACTATGGCTACACCTTC.